The entry below describes one TCR beta chain. Between the trimmed V and J ends, which lost 0 bases and 2 bases, there was a span of 12 bases. CDR3 length equals 15 residues. Germline V CDR1 and CDR2: SGHRS, YFSETQ. This record belongs to a study of blood T cell repertoires in COVID-19. Study as a whole: Samples taken during acute and convalescent COVID-19 were collected in the United States, Italy and Spain. T cells, B-cell-depleted T cells, or PBMCs provided the cDNA or gDNA that served as material.

The repertoire was sequenced with immunoSEQ multiplex PCR; TCRdb's copy has only in-frame clones and lacks some. Of about 61,000 clones in the sample, around 87% were seen once. V and J are TRBV5-1 and TRBJ2-7; unclear D gene. The source material was peripheral blood. This clonotype was sampled from a man aged 55 to 70 with acute or convalescent COVID-19. The CDR3, as DNA: TGCGCCAGCAGCTTGGCCGCAGAAAACACCTACGAGCAGTACTTC. This translates into CASSLAAENTYEQYF.